Listed below are T cell receptor beta chains from one sample, sequenced in a study of technical replicates of blood from several donors. The protocol was immunoSEQ multiplex PCR, while the TCRdb copy is restricted to in-frame clones and leaves out a portion. The data hold about 80,000 clones, with approximately 91% observed a single time. Sequenced material: T cells isolated from PBMCs. The receptors originated from a human donor in good health. CDR3s include the opening cysteine and the closing phenylalanine or tryptophan. Each record gives: J gene, V gene, D gene, clone size, CDR3 protein, CDR3 DNA. D genes are given only for firm matches. Expanded clones get a size class; other rows say once, few or many, or leave the size out.

J: TRBJ1-1; V: TRBV21-1; D: .; size: once; CDR3: CANRQGEAFF; DNA: TGTGCCAACCGTCAGGGTGAAGCTTTCTTT
J: TRBJ1-1; V: TRBV30; D: TRBD1; size: few; CDR3: CAWSPLPGQGFMNTEAFF; DNA: TGTGCCTGGAGTCCGCTTCCGGGACAGGGTTTTATGAACACTGAAGCTTTCTTT
J: TRBJ2-3; V: TRBV5-4; D: TRBD1; size: once; CDR3: CASKQTGTGVTDTQYF; DNA: TGTGCCAGCAAACAAACCGGGACAGGGGTCACAGATACGCAGTATTTT
J: TRBJ2-7; V: TRBV6-6; D: TRBD1; size: .; CDR3: CASSYSPGQGYEQYF; DNA: TGTGCCAGCAGTTACTCGCCGGGACAGGGCTACGAGCAGTACTTC
J: TRBJ2-3; V: TRBV30; D: TRBD2; size: once; CDR3: CAWSMGLTDTQYF; DNA: TGTGCCTGGAGTATGGGACTAACAGATACGCAGTATTTT
J: TRBJ2-1; V: TRBV6-1; D: .; size: .; CDR3: CASSERVAESSYNEQFF; DNA: TGTGCCAGCAGTGAACGCGTAGCGGAGAGCTCCTACAATGAGCAGTTCTTC
J: TRBJ1-3; V: TRBV4-1; D: .; size: .; CDR3: CASSQAVVRQEYTIYF; DNA: TGCGCCAGCAGCCAAGCGGTCGTGAGACAGGAGTACACCATATATTTT
J: TRBJ2-7; V: TRBV11-3; D: TRBD2; size: .; CDR3: CASSGAVPGLAGKQYF; DNA: TGTGCCAGCAGCGGGGCGGTTCCCGGACTAGCGGGGAAGCAGTACTTC
J: TRBJ2-7; V: TRBV7-9; D: TRBD2; size: .; CDR3: CASSASGTSGWMDYEQYF; DNA: TGTGCCAGCAGCGCCTCCGGGACTAGCGGGTGGATGGACTACGAGCAGTACTTC
J: TRBJ1-1; V: TRBV28; D: TRBD1; size: few; CDR3: CATRQGLEAFF; DNA: TGTGCCACCCGACAGGGTCTGGAAGCTTTCTTT
J: TRBJ1-1; V: TRBV6-5; D: TRBD1; size: .; CDR3: CASSRDRVTEAFF; DNA: TGTGCCAGCAGTCGCGACAGGGTAACTGAAGCTTTCTTT
J: TRBJ2-6; V: TRBV28; D: .; size: .; CDR3: CASSFWPARGRSGANVLTF; DNA: TGTGCCAGCAGTTTCTGGCCAGCTCGCGGGCGCTCTGGGGCCAACGTCCTGACTTTC
J: TRBJ2-5; V: TRBV5-1; D: .; size: .; CDR3: CASSNSQETQYF; DNA: TGCGCCAGCTCTAACAGCCAAGAGACCCAGTACTTC
J: TRBJ1-4; V: TRBV9; D: .; size: .; CDR3: CASSTPGEGEKLFF; DNA: TGTGCCAGCAGCACTCCAGGGGAGGGTGAAAAACTGTTTTTT
J: TRBJ2-1; V: TRBV4-1; D: .; size: .; CDR3: CASSLRSAGAEQFF; DNA: TGCGCCAGCAGCCTTAGATCCGCAGGGGCTGAGCAGTTCTTC
J: TRBJ2-7; V: TRBV6-5; D: TRBD2; size: .; CDR3: CASSYSGAGGNEQYF; DNA: TGTGCCAGCAGTTACTCGGGAGCGGGAGGGAACGAGCAGTACTTC
J: TRBJ1-1; V: TRBV6-5; D: .; size: .; CDR3: CASSHRGMDTEAFF; DNA: TGTGCCAGCAGTCATCGAGGCATGGACACTGAAGCTTTCTTT
J: TRBJ2-4; V: TRBV30; D: .; size: .; CDR3: CAWSGGNIQYF; DNA: TGTGCCTGGAGTGGAGGGAACATTCAGTACTTC
J: TRBJ1-2; V: TRBV9; D: .; size: .; CDR3: CASSVGGAGAAGYTF; DNA: TGTGCCAGCAGCGTAGGAGGGGCAGGGGCAGCGGGCTACACCTTC
J: TRBJ2-3; V: TRBV11-3; D: TRBD2; size: .; CDR3: CASSARLAGADTQYF; DNA: TGTGCCAGCAGCGCGAGACTAGCGGGAGCTGATACGCAGTATTTT
J: TRBJ2-7; V: TRBV5-4; D: TRBD1; size: once; CDR3: CASSRDRPDEQYF; DNA: TGTGCCAGCAGTCGGGACAGGCCCGACGAGCAGTACTTC
J: TRBJ2-2; V: TRBV9; D: .; size: .; CDR3: CASRELGGPGELFF; DNA: TGTGCCAGCAGAGAACTAGGGGGTCCCGGGGAGCTGTTTTTT
J: TRBJ1-1; V: TRBV15; D: .; size: .; CDR3: CATSRIGGVDTEAFF; DNA: TGTGCCACCAGCAGAATCGGAGGGGTGGACACTGAAGCTTTCTTT
J: TRBJ2-5; V: TRBV7-2; D: TRBD2; size: .; CDR3: CASSLARGLAGQETQYF; DNA: TGTGCCAGCAGCTTAGCGCGGGGACTAGCGGGCCAAGAGACCCAGTACTTC
J: TRBJ2-7; V: TRBV5-1; D: .; size: .; CDR3: CASSFAGVEQYF; DNA: TGCGCCAGCAGCTTCGCGGGCGTCGAGCAGTACTTC
J: TRBJ2-2; V: TRBV7-8; D: .; size: .; CDR3: CASSLVSANTGELFF; DNA: TGTGCCAGCAGCTTAGTCTCGGCGAACACCGGGGAGCTGTTTTTT
J: TRBJ2-2; V: TRBV5-8; D: .; size: .; CDR3: CASSLGQGFTGELFF; DNA: TGTGCCAGCAGCTTGGGGCAGGGCTTCACCGGGGAGCTGTTTTTT
J: TRBJ1-1; V: TRBV11-2; D: TRBD1; size: .; CDR3: CASSSNSPGGSFVNTEAFF; DNA: TGTGCCAGCAGCTCCAACAGCCCAGGGGGGAGCTTTGTGAACACTGAAGCTTTCTTT
J: TRBJ1-1; V: TRBV7-9; D: TRBD1; size: .; CDR3: CASSPQGQRNTEAFF; DNA: TGTGCCAGCAGCCCCCAGGGACAGAGGAACACTGAAGCTTTCTTT
J: TRBJ2-1; V: TRBV15; D: .; size: .; CDR3: CATSREIAVETPFYNEQFF; DNA: TGTGCCACCAGCAGAGAAATAGCGGTAGAGACCCCCTTTTACAATGAGCAGTTCTTC